This TCR beta chain is drawn from a study of OX40 agonist ivuxolimab in advanced cancers. Across the study: With ivuxolimab, an agonistic anti-OX40 (CD134) antibody, patients were treated.

Sequencing was performed with immunoSEQ multiplex PCR; in TCRdb, only in-frame clones are kept and a portion is missing. The sample records about 40,000 clones, 65% to 90% being singletons. From germline, CDR1 is SGHRS and CDR2 YFSETQ. The CDR3 is 16 residues long. Trimming took 2 bases from V and 4 from J; bases not matched to a gene: 8. This chain links TRBV5-1 with TRBJ2-1, with 8 bases lining up with TRBD1. The sequence came from an adult with an advanced solid tumor such as melanoma, head and neck, liver or kidney cancer. The sequencing used CD4+ or CD8+ T cells sorted from blood, collected in a trial of the OX40 agonist ivuxolimab. As DNA, the CDR3 is TGCGCCAGCAGCTTCGGGACAGGACAAGGGTACAATGAGCAGTTCTTC. The encoded protein is CASSFGTGQGYNEQFF.